These 5 T cell receptor beta chains originate from one sample sequenced in a study of CD8 T cell repertoires and HIV-1 epitope variants. Only in-frame clones appear in the TCRdb table, and some are missing; sequencing was by immunoSEQ multiplex PCR. The sample includes some 5,300 clones, about 65% of them seen just once. Their antigens are not known. The sequencing sample was made of cultured CD8+ T cells derived from PBMCs. These receptors were collected from a male donor with HIV.

The chain joins TRBV5-4 to TRBJ2-5, with D hard to call. This CDR3 has 10 residues. V lost 9 bases and J 5 bases, leaving 8 bases between the germline ends. CDR1 and CDR2 (germline): SGHNT, YYREEE (reference sequence). The CDR3 loop is CATPAETQYF. DNA for the CDR3: TGTGCCACCCCAGCGGAGACCCAGTACTTC.

This clone has a handful of counts. This sequence joins TRBV2 and TRBJ1-5, with D hard to call. The ends were cut back, 8 bases at V and 9 bases at J, with 14 bases in the middle. The germline gives CDR1 SNHLY, CDR2 FYNNEI. This CDR3 is built from 12 residues. As DNA, the CDR3 is TGTGCCAGCGGAATACTCGATCCGCCCCAGCATTTT. Its protein product is CASGILDPPQHF. Filled out from reference TRBV2 and TRBJ1-5, the complete variable domain reads EPEVTQTPSHQVTQMGQEVILRCVPISNHLYFYWYRQILGQKVEFLVSFYNNEISEKSEIFDDQFSVERPDGSNFTLKIRSTKLEDSAMYFCASGILDPPQHFGDGTRLSIL.

The chain is built from TRBV7-2 and TRBJ2-7, with D possibly matching TRBD1 (6 bases). The ends were cut back, 5 bases at V and 6 bases at J, with 20 bases in the middle. The CDR3 has 15 amino acids. Germline values: CDR1 SGHTA, CDR2 FQGNSA. CDR3 protein: CASSITAGTNVEQYF. CDR3 sequence (DNA): TGTGCCAGCAGCATAACCGCCGGGACAAATGTCGAGCAGTACTTC. Complete variable domain (other parts from reference TRBV7-2 and TRBJ2-7): GAGVSQSPSNKVTEKGKDVELRCDPISGHTALYWYRQSLGQGLEFLIYFQGNSAPDKSGLPSDRFSAERTGGSVSTLTIQRTQQEDSAVYLCASSITAGTNVEQYFGPGTRLTVT.

The chain joins TRBV7-9 to TRBJ1-2; no definite D call. Between the trimmed V and J ends, which lost 5 bases and 5 bases, there was a span of 12 bases. In germline, CDR1 is SEHNR, CDR2 FQNEAQ (reference sequence). CDR3 length: 13 amino acids. CDR3 amino acids: CASSHHRGYGYTF. Written as DNA, the CDR3 is TGTGCCAGCAGCCATCACCGGGGTTATGGCTACACCTTC.

The J gene is TRBJ1-2, the V gene TRBV27; D perhaps matches TRBD1 (5 bases). Germline CDR1 is MNHEY and CDR2 is SMNVEV (reference sequence). Trimming took 5 bases from V and 5 from J, leaving 12 bases between them. This CDR3 contains 13 residues. In DNA, the CDR3 is TGTGCCAGCAGTCCGAAGGGGTGGTATGGCTACACCTTC. Encoded protein: CASSPKGWYGYTF.